The 30 T cell receptor beta chains below were found in one sample sequenced in a study of T cell clonotyping in hematopoietic cell transplantation. Sample time point: recipient sample about 28 days before transplant, after cytoreduction. Generated by immunoSEQ multiplex PCR, the TCRdb table keeps only in-frame clones and is missing some. The sample lists some 9,200 clones; around 85% were seen once. The input for sequencing was peripheral blood mononuclear cells, taken before stem cell transplant. Source of these receptors: a man between 60 and 75 years old with acute myeloid leukemia. Some clones in this sample may be carry-over from other donors' samples.

The chain employs TRBV15 and TRBJ2-7, with TRBD2 identical over 14 bases. The CDR3 has 16 residues. The ends lost 3 bases at V and 2 bases at J; junction bases unmatched: 3. Germline V gene lookup returns CDR1 LNHNV and CDR2 YYDKDF (reference sequence). This CDR3 is CATSSGLAGGPYEQYF. The CDR3 region has the DNA TGTGCCACCAGCAGCGGACTAGCGGGAGGCCCCTACGAGCAGTACTTC.

Judged by abundance, this clone is medium-sized. The chain has TRBV14 and TRBJ2-4; D is ambiguous. Germline V gene data show CDR1 as SGHDN and CDR2 as FVKESK. This CDR3 is built from 14 residues. V was pared by 1 base and J by 3 bases, with 7 bases between. CDR3 loop: CASSQAVGKNIQYF. The CDR3 DNA follows: TGTGCCAGCAGCCAAGCTGTTGGCAAAAACATTCAGTACTTC.

The chain joins TRBV30 to TRBJ1-1; the D is unclear. The CDR3 loop spans 13 amino acids. V was trimmed by 5 bases and J by 0 bases, leaving 10 bases between them. CDR1 is GTSNPN, CDR2 SVGIG, per germline (reference sequence). The CDR3 spells CAWGLNMNTEAFF. Here the CDR3 DNA reads TGTGCCTGGGGACTGAACATGAACACTGAAGCTTTCTTT.

V is TRBV30 and J is TRBJ1-3; perhaps TRBD1 as D (5 bases). The CDR3 has 15 residues. Trimming shortened V by 1 base and J by 3 bases, and 13 bases separated the two germline ends. Germline lookup yields CDR1 GTSNPN and CDR2 SVGIG (reference sequence). CDR3 bases: TGTGCCTGGAGTGGGACGGGGGGGTTTGGAAACACCATATATTTT. Protein: CAWSGTGGFGNTIYF. The whole variable domain, filled in from reference TRBV30 and TRBJ1-3, reads SQTIHQWPATLVQPVGSPLSLECTVEGTSNPNLYWYRQAAGRGLQLLFYSVGIGQISSEVPQNLSASRPQDRQFILSSKKLLLSDSGFYLCAWSGTGGFGNTIYFGEGSWLTVV.

V and J are TRBV7-3 and TRBJ2-2; D remains unclear. CDR1 SGHTA and CDR2 FQGTGA come from the germline V gene. This CDR3 contains 15 residues. The ends were cut back, 0 bases at V and 3 bases at J, with 8 bases in the middle. For the CDR3, the DNA is TGTGCCAGCAGCTTAACCGGACCTTACACCGGGGAGCTGTTTTTT. Encoded protein: CASSLTGPYTGELFF.

The chain couples TRBV19 to TRBJ1-4, with 8 bases matching TRBD1. Trimming took 3 bases from V and 8 from J; bases not matched to a gene: 2. Germline V CDR1 and CDR2: LNHDA, SQIVND (reference sequence). The CDR3 sequence is 13 residues long. The CDR3 loop is CASSIWDREKLFF. CDR3 sequence (DNA): TGTGCCAGTAGTATTTGGGACAGGGAAAAACTGTTTTTT.

The chain joins TRBV4-1 to TRBJ2-1, with TRBD2 matching 11 bases. Germline V gene data show CDR1 as MGHRA and CDR2 as YSYEKL. V was clipped by 4 bases and J by 5 bases; unmatched bases: 4. This CDR3 is 15 amino acids long. CDR3 amino acids: CASSPGLAGNNEQFF. The DNA of the CDR3 is TGCGCCAGCAGCCCTGGACTAGCGGGCAACAATGAGCAGTTCTTC.

The chain recombines TRBV19 with TRBJ2-1; 10 bases are a match to TRBD2. J lost 6 bases, V lost 8 bases, and 7 bases had no gene match. CDR1 LNHDA and CDR2 SQIVND come from the germline V gene (reference sequence). The CDR3 extends over 14 amino acids. The CDR3 region is CASRLAGDLNEQFF. CDR3 coding DNA: TGTGCCAGTCGCCTAGCGGGAGATCTCAATGAGCAGTTCTTC.

This chain links TRBV15 with TRBJ1-5; D perhaps matches TRBD1 (5 bases). Trimming removed 5 bases at V and 5 bases at J, with 13 bases between. Germline V CDR1 and CDR2: LNHNV, YYDKDF (reference sequence). The CDR3 extends over 14 amino acids. In nucleotides, the CDR3 is TGTGCCACCAGCCCGGGGGGAGGGGATCAGCCCCAGCATTTT. Encoded protein: CATSPGGGDQPQHF.

This rearrangement joins TRBV27 to TRBJ1-1; D gene uncertain. The CDR3 spans 13 residues. CDR1 and CDR2 (germline): MNHEY, SMNVEV (reference sequence). The V gene lost 3 bases and the J gene lost 1 base, with 6 bases spanning the gap. The CDR3 protein is CASSFGENTEAFF. Here the CDR3 DNA reads TGTGCCAGCAGTTTTGGGGAGAACACTGAAGCTTTCTTT.

The J gene is TRBJ1-2, the V gene TRBV30; D is perhaps TRBD1 (5 bases). V dropped 2 bases and J dropped 7 bases, with 20 bases sitting between them. CDR3 size: 15 residues. The germline CDR1 and CDR2 sequences are GTSNPN and SVGIG (reference sequence). CDR3 protein: CAWSPLRGASSGYTF. The CDR3 nucleotides read TGTGCCTGGAGTCCCCTGAGGGGCGCCTCTAGTGGCTACACCTTC. The complete variable domain, with remaining parts taken from reference TRBV30 and TRBJ1-2, reads SQTIHQWPATLVQPVGSPLSLECTVEGTSNPNLYWYRQAAGRGLQLLFYSVGIGQISSEVPQNLSASRPQDRQFILSSKKLLLSDSGFYLCAWSPLRGASSGYTFGSGTRLTVV.

CDR3 region: CASSLRQGTDSYEQYF. The CDR3 region has the DNA TGCGCCAGCAGCCTAAGACAGGGCACAGACTCCTACGAGCAGTACTTC. The chain links TRBV5-1 to TRBJ2-7, with 7 bases matching TRBD1. From germline, CDR1 is SGHRS and CDR2 YFSETQ. The CDR3 extends over 16 amino acids. The V and J ends lost 4 bases and 0 bases, in that order; junction bases with no gene match: 10. The complete variable domain, with remaining parts taken from reference TRBV5-1 and TRBJ2-7, reads KAGVTQTPRYLIKTRGQQVTLSCSPISGHRSVSWYQQTPGQGLQFLFEYFSETQRNKGNFPGRFSGRQFSNSRSEMNVSTLELGDSALYLCASSLRQGTDSYEQYFGPGTRLTVT.

The genes are TRBV2 and TRBJ2-2; D gene unclear. The CDR3 runs 15 residues. Germline lookup yields CDR1 SNHLY and CDR2 FYNNEI. V was trimmed by 4 bases and J by 2 bases, leaving 11 bases between them. CDR3 residues: CASSVTTRNTGELFF. CDR3 nucleotides: TGTGCCAGCAGTGTCACCACACGTAACACCGGGGAGCTGTTTTTT.

The genes are TRBV30 and TRBJ1-4, with a weak D call TRBD1 (5 bases). CDR1 and CDR2 (germline): GTSNPN, SVGIG (reference sequence). The CDR3 totals 13 residues. The V and J ends lost 4 bases and 8 bases respectively, with 14 bases between them. The CDR3 is CAWTGGLLEKLFF. The CDR3 DNA is TGTGCCTGGACGGGGGGACTGCTCGAAAAACTGTTTTTT.

The chain recombines TRBV11-2 with TRBJ2-2; D gene unclear. V was clipped by 3 bases and J by 4 bases, with 9 bases between them. The CDR3 covers 14 residues. Looked up from germline, CDR1 is SGHAT and CDR2 is FQNNGV. CDR3 amino acids: CASSFKSPTGELFF. DNA of the CDR3: TGTGCCAGCAGCTTTAAAAGTCCCACCGGGGAGCTGTTTTTT.

The chain couples TRBV6-1 to TRBJ2-7; D call uncertain. The germline V gene has CDR1 MNHNS and CDR2 SASEGT. This CDR3 has 13 amino acids. V lost 0 bases and J 6 bases, leaving 9 bases between the germline ends. For the CDR3, the DNA is TGTGCCAGCAGTGAAGCCGCAATTGGCGAGCAGTACTTC. This encodes CASSEAAIGEQYF.

The V call is TRBV7-8, the J call TRBJ2-1; D is undetermined. V lost 1 base to trimming and J lost 6 bases, with 16 bases between them. Germline lookup yields CDR1 SGHVS and CDR2 FQNEAQ. This CDR3 has 16 residues. The CDR3 here is CASSLGGLVLLNEQFF. Written as DNA, the CDR3 is TGTGCCAGCAGCTTAGGGGGTCTAGTACTCCTCAATGAGCAGTTCTTC.

This clone was picked up a small number of times. V gene TRBV30 combines with J gene TRBJ2-1; TRBD2 matches 11 bases. Germline V gene sequence: CDR1 GTSNPN, CDR2 SVGIG (reference sequence). The CDR3 is made up of 14 amino acids. The ends lost 0 bases at V and 9 bases at J; junction bases unmatched: 4. This CDR3 is CAWSVLAGDPEQFF. The CDR3 region has the DNA TGTGCCTGGAGTGTACTAGCGGGAGATCCTGAGCAGTTCTTC.

A word on this clone: A far larger clone is only one base removed, so a read error is likely. The chain is built from TRBV7-2 and TRBJ1-1; D unclear. This CDR3 spans 15 amino acids. Between the trimmed V and J ends, which lost 2 bases and 4 bases, there was a span of 14 bases. The germline CDR1 and CDR2 sequences are SGHTA and FQGNSA. The CDR3 DNA reads as TGTGCCAGCAGCTTAAGGGAGGAGGAGAGCACTGAAGCTTTCTTT. This translates into CASSLREEESTEAFF.

The chain combines TRBV13 with TRBJ2-5, with 14 bases lining up with TRBD2. The V gene end was trimmed by 10 bases and the J gene end by 2 bases; junction bases not matched to a gene: 12. CDR3 size: 17 residues. The germline gives CDR1 PRHDT, CDR2 FYEKMQ (reference sequence). In nucleotides, the CDR3 is TGTGCCACCAGTCCGGGACTAGCGGGAGCGCGGCAAGAGACCCAGTACTTC. Translated: CATSPGLAGARQETQYF. Full variable domain (outside the CDR3, taken from reference TRBV13 and TRBJ2-5): AAGVIQSPRHLIKEKRETATLKCYPIPRHDTVYWYQQGPGQDPQFLISFYEKMQSDKGSIPDRFSAQQFSDYHSELNMSSLELGDSALYFCATSPGLAGARQETQYFGPGTRLLVL.

The rearrangement uses TRBV30 and TRBJ1-5, with D perhaps TRBD1 (6 bases). The length of the CDR3 is 14 residues. The germline V gene has CDR1 GTSNPN and CDR2 SVGIG (reference sequence). V gave up 2 bases and J gave up 3 bases, with 11 bases separating them. CDR3 sequence reads: CAWSKDSPNQPQHF. The DNA of the CDR3 is TGTGCCTGGAGTAAGGACAGCCCCAATCAGCCCCAGCATTTT. Complete variable domain (other parts from reference TRBV30 and TRBJ1-5): SQTIHQWPATLVQPVGSPLSLECTVEGTSNPNLYWYRQAAGRGLQLLFYSVGIGQISSEVPQNLSASRPQDRQFILSSKKLLLSDSGFYLCAWSKDSPNQPQHFGDGTRLSIL.

This chain connects TRBV5-1 to TRBJ2-7; D gene ambiguous. CDR1 SGHRS and CDR2 YFSETQ come from the germline V gene. V was clipped by 3 bases and J by 2 bases, with 6 bases between them. CDR3 length equals 12 residues. CDR3 in DNA: TGCGCCAGCAGCTCCGGCGCCTACGAGCAGTACTTC. Translated: CASSSGAYEQYF.

This clone appeared once. One end of the junction does not line up with germline, which may come from a read error. The chain joins TRBV11-2 to TRBJ1-2, with a weak D call TRBD1 (5 bases). Germline assignment: CDR1 SGHAT and CDR2 FQNNGV. The CDR3 sequence is 16 residues long. DNA of the CDR3: TGTGCCAGCAGTTTAGATGGGGGTCTGGCTAACTATGGCTACACCTTC. Translating gives CASSLDGGLANYGYTF.

The rearrangement links TRBV25-1 to TRBJ1-5; tentative D call: TRBD1 (5 bases). The germline CDR1 and CDR2 sequences are MGHDK and SYGVNS. Trimming removed 3 bases at V and 10 bases at J, with 13 bases between. The CDR3 is 13 amino acids. In DNA form, the CDR3 reads TGTGCCAGCAGTGAGCTGGGGCCTACCCCCCAGCATTTT. Translated, it gives CASSELGPTPQHF.

This chain connects TRBV9 to TRBJ1-2; the D gene is possibly TRBD1 (6 bases). CDR1 and CDR2 (germline): SGDLS, YYNGEE. Trimming cost V 1 base and J 1 base, with 11 bases left between them. There are 15 residues in the CDR3. In DNA form, the CDR3 reads TGTGCCAGCAGCGTACTGGACAGTTTTAACTATGGCTACACCTTC. Translation gives CASSVLDSFNYGYTF.

The chain links TRBV11-2 to TRBJ2-3; possibly TRBD1 for D (8 bases). CDR1 and CDR2 from the germline V gene are SGHAT and FQNNGV. The CDR3 spans 15 residues. Trimming pared 2 bases from V and 5 bases from J, leaving 14 bases between. The chain's CDR3 is CASSLLSGTGDTQYF. In nucleotides, the CDR3 is TGTGCCAGCAGCTTACTCAGCGGGACAGGAGATACGCAGTATTTT.

V is TRBV28 and J is TRBJ2-7; D is ambiguous. The CDR3 is made up of 13 amino acids. Trimming took 6 bases from V and 4 from J, leaving 13 bases between them. Per germline, CDR1 MDHEN and CDR2 SYDVKM. The CDR3 spells CASRDSGRYEQYF. The CDR3 DNA follows: TGTGCCAGCAGAGACTCCGGACGTTACGAGCAGTACTTC.

This rearrangement joins TRBV27 to TRBJ1-1, with D unclear. V was clipped by 3 bases and J by 6 bases, with 11 bases between them. There are 13 residues in the CDR3. In germline, CDR1 is MNHEY, CDR2 SMNVEV (reference sequence). CDR3 sequence: CASSLAGAAEAFF. In DNA form, the CDR3 reads TGTGCCAGCAGTTTGGCAGGAGCCGCTGAAGCTTTCTTT.

The chain links TRBV2 to TRBJ2-7; a weak D match, TRBD2 (6 bases). CDR3 size: 14 residues. Germline-derived CDR1 and CDR2 are SNHLY and FYNNEI. V lost 6 bases, J lost 7 bases, and 19 bases lay in between. CDR3 in DNA: TGTGCCAGCAGCGGGACTCCACCTCGGCGGGAGCAGTACTTC. Encoded protein: CASSGTPPRREQYF.

This sequence joins TRBV25-1 and TRBJ1-2, with TRBD1 as a possible D gene (5 bases). The CDR3 spans 14 residues. Per germline, CDR1 MGHDK and CDR2 SYGVNS. Trimming left V 4 bases short and J 4 bases short, with 13 bases between. Here the CDR3 reads CASSARGGSYGYTF. For the CDR3, the DNA is TGTGCCAGCAGTGCGAGGGGTGGGAGCTATGGCTACACCTTC.